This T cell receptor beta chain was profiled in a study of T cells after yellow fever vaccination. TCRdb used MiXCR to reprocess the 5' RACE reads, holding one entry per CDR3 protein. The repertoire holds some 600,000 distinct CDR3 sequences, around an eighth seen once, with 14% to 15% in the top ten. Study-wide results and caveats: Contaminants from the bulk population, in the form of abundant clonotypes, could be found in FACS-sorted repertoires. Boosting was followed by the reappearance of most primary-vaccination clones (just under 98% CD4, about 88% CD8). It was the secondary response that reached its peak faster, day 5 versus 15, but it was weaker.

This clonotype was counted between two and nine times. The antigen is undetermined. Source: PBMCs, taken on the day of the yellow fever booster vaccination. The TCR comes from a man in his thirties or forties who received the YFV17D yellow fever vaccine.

The CDR3 here is CSASKSVGEETQYF. In DNA form, the CDR3 reads TGCAGTGCATCCAAATCGGTCGGCGAGGAGACCCAGTACTTC. The chain couples TRBV20-1 to TRBJ2-5; D ambiguous. Trimming left V 6 bases short and J 5 bases short, with 19 bases between. The CDR3 contains 14 residues. CDR1 is DFQATT and CDR2 is SNEGSKA in the germline V gene (reference sequence).